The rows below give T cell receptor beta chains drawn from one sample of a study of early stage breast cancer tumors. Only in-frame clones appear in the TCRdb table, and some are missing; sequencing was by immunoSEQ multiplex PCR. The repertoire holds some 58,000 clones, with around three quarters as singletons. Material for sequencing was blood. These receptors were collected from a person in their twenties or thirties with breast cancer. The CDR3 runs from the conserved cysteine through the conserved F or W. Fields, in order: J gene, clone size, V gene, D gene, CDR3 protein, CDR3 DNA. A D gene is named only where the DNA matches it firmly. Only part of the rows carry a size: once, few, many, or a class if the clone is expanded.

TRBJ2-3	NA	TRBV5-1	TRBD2	CASSADPGGLSTDTQYF	TGCGCCAGCAGCGCGGACCCGGGAGGGCTTAGCACAGATACGCAGTATTTT
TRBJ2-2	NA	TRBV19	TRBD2	CASSKGLAGARTGELFF	TGTGCCAGTAGTAAGGGACTAGCGGGAGCTCGCACCGGGGAGCTGTTTTTT
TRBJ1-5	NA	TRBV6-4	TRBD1	CASSDQGGQPQHF	TGTGCCAGCAGTGACCAGGGGGGTCAGCCCCAGCATTTT
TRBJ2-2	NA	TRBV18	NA	CASSPALNTGELFF	TGTGCCAGCTCACCGGCCCTGAACACCGGGGAGCTGTTTTTT
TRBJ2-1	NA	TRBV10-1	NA	CASSFPGPSNEQFF	TGCGCCAGCAGTTTTCCGGGGCCAAGCAATGAGCAGTTCTTC
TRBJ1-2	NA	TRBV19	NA	CASSIDGLGYYGYTF	TGTGCCAGTAGTATAGATGGTCTGGGGTACTATGGCTACACCTTC
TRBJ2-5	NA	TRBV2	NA	CASRGTGAQETQYF	TGTGCCAGCAGAGGGACGGGAGCACAAGAGACCCAGTACTTC
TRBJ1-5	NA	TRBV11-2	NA	CASSSGHSNQPQHF	TGTGCCAGCAGCTCCGGACACAGCAATCAGCCCCAGCATTTT
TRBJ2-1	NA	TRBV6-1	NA	CASSEARHLDEQFF	TGTGCCAGCAGTGAAGCGCGTCACTTGGATGAGCAGTTCTTC
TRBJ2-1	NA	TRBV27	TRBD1	CASSSHPTGTGVYNEQFF	TGTGCCAGCAGTTCCCACCCGACCGGGACAGGGGTCTACAATGAGCAGTTCTTC
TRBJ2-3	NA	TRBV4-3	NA	CASSQEGRGSDTQYF	TGCGCCAGCAGCCAAGAAGGCCGGGGGAGCGATACGCAGTATTTT
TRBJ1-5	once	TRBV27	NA	CASSFRAPEPQHF	TGTGCCAGCAGTTTCAGGGCCCCAGAGCCCCAGCATTTT
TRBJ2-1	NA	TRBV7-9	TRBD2	CASRLAGGRDWDEQFF	TGTGCCAGCAGGCTAGCGGGAGGGCGGGATTGGGATGAGCAGTTCTTC
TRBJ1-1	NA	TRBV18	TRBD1	CASSLPRGQAGYTEAFF	TGTGCCAGCTCACTACCCAGGGGGCAGGCGGGGTACACTGAAGCTTTCTTT
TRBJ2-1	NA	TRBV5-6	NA	CASSLAGGGSSYNEQFF	TGTGCCAGCAGCTTGGCCGGTGGCGGAAGCTCCTACAATGAGCAGTTCTTC
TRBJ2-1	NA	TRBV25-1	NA	CASSATPPMDNEQFF	TGTGCCAGCAGTGCGACCCCCCCAATGGACAATGAGCAGTTCTTC
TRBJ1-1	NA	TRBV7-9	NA	CASTFWGAGTEAFF	TGTGCCAGCACCTTCTGGGGCGCGGGGACTGAAGCTTTCTTT
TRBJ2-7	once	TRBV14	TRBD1	CASSQDEIRGSYEQYF	TGTGCCAGCAGCCAAGATGAGATCAGGGGGTCCTACGAGCAGTACTTC
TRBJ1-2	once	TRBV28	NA	CASSLQRGYTF	TGTGCCAGCAGCCTCCAGCGGGGCTACACCTTC
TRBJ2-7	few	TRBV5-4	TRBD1	CASSSAGTGQFHEQYF	TGTGCCAGCAGCTCAGCCGGGACAGGGCAATTCCACGAGCAGTACTTC
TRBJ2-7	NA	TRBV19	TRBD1	CASSSRTGREQYF	TGTGCCAGTAGTTCCAGGACAGGGCGCGAGCAGTACTTC
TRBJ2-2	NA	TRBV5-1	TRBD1	CASSRTGGATGELFF	TGCGCCAGCAGCCGAACAGGGGGCGCCACCGGGGAGCTGTTTTTT